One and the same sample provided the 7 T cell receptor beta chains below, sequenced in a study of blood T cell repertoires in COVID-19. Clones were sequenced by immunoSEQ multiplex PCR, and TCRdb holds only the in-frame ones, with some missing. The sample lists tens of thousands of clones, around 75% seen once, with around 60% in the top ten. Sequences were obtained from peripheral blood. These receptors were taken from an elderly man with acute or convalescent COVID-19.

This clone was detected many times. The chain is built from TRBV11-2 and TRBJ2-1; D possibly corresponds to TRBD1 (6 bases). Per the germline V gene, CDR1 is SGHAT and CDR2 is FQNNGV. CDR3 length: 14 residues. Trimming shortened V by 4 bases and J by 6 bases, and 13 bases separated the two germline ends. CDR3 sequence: CASSSSTGLNEQFF. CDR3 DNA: TGTGCCAGCAGCTCCTCGACAGGACTCAATGAGCAGTTCTTC.

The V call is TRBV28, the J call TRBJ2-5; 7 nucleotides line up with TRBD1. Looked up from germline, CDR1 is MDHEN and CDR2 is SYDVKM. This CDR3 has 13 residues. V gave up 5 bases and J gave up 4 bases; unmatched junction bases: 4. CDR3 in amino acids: CASSNYRGETQYF. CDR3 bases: TGTGCCAGCAGTAATTACAGGGGAGAGACCCAGTACTTC.

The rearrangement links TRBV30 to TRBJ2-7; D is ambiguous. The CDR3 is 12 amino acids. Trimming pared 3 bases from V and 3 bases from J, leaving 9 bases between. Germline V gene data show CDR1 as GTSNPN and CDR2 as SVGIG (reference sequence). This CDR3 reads CAWSQQSYEQYF. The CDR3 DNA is TGTGCCTGGAGCCAACAAAGCTACGAGCAGTACTTC.

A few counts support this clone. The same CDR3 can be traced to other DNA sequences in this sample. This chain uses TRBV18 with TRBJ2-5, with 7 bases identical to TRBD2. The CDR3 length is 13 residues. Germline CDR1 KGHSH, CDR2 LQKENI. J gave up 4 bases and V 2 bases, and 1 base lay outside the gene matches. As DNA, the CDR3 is TGTGCCAGCTCACCAGTAGCGGGAGAGACCCAGTACTTC. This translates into CASSPVAGETQYF.

The CDR3 DNA sequence: TGTGCCAGCAGCCCTCACAGATTAGGCTACACCTTC. Protein: CASSPHRLGYTF. The genes are TRBV14 and TRBJ1-2; no clear D gene. CDR1 and CDR2 (germline): SGHDN, FVKESK. The CDR3 consists of 12 residues. Trimming removed 4 bases at V and 8 bases at J, with 11 bases between.

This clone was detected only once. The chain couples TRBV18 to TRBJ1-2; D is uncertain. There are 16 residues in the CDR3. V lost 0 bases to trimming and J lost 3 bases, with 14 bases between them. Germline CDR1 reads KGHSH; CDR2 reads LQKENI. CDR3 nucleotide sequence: TGTGCCAGCTCACCACCACTTAACCGAATGCACTATGGCTACACCTTC. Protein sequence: CASSPPLNRMHYGYTF.

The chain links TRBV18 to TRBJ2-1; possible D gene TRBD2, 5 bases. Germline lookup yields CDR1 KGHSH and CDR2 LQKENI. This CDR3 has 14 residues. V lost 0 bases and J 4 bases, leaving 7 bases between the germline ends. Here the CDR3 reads CASSPPAGYNEQFF. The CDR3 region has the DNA TGTGCCAGCTCACCACCGGCGGGTTACAATGAGCAGTTCTTC. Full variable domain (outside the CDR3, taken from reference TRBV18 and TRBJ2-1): NAGVMQNPRHLVRRRGQEARLRCSPMKGHSHVYWYRQLPEEGLKFMVYLQKENIIDESGMPKERFSAEFPKEGPSILRIQQVVRGDSAAYFCASSPPAGYNEQFFGPGTRLTVL.